This T cell receptor beta chain was recovered during a study of graft-versus-host responses after intestinal transplantation. Overall study: Every recipient underwent anti-thymocyte globulin induction, then tacrolimus and steroids for two to three years.

With regard to this clone: Its antigen is still unknown.

The CDR3 covers 11 residues. V dropped 3 bases and J dropped 3 bases, with 6 bases sitting between them. Germline loops: CDR1 SQVTM, CDR2 ANQGSEA. Assay used: immunoSEQ multiplex PCR; TCRdb lists only in-frame clones, some missing. The data contain 80,000 to 90,000 clones, roughly 90% of them singletons. The specimen was unstimulated CD4+ T cells sorted from spleen or lymph node cells, collected before intestinal transplant. The sequence was collected from a human donor who received an intestinal transplant. This chain joins TRBV29-1 and TRBJ2-7; perhaps TRBD1 as D (5 bases). CDR3 sequence reads: CSVDRGYEQYF. The CDR3 nucleotides are TGCAGCGTTGATAGGGGCTACGAGCAGTACTTC.